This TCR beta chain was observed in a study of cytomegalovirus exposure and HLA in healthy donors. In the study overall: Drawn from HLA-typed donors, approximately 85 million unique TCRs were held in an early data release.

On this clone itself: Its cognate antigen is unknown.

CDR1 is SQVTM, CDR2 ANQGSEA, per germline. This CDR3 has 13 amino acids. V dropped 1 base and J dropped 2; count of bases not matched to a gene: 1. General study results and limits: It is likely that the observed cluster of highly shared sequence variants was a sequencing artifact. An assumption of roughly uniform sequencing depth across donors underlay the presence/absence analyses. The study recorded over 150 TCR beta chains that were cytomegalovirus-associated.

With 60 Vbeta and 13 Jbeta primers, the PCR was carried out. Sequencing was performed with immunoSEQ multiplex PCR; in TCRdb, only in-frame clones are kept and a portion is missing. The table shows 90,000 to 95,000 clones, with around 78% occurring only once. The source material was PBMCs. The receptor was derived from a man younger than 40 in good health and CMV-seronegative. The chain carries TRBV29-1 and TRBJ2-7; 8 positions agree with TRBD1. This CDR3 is CSVEGTGTYEQYF. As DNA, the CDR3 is TGCAGCGTTGAAGGGACAGGGACCTACGAGCAGTACTTC.